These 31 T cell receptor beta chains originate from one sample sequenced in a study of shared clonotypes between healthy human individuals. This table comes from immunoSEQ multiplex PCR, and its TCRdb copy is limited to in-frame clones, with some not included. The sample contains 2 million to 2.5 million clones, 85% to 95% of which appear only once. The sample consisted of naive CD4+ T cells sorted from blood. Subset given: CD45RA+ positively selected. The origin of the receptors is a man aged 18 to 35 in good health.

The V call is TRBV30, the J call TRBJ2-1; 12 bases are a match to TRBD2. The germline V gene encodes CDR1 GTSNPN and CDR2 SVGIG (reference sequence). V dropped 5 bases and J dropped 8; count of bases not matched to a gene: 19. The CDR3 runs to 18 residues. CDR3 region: CAWEKPSLAGGLFYEQFF. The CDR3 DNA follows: TGTGCCTGGGAGAAACCTTCACTAGCGGGGGGACTCTTCTATGAGCAGTTCTTC.

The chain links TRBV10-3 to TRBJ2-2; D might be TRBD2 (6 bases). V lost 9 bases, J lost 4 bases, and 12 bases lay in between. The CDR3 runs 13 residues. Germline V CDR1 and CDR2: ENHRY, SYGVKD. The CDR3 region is CAMRAGSTGELFF. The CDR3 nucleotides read TGTGCCATGCGGGCGGGAAGCACCGGGGAGCTGTTTTTT.

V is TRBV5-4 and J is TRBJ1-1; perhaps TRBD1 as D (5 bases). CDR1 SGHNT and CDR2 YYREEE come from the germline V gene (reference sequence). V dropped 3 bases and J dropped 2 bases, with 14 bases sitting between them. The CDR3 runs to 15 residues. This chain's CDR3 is CASSSNGAGNTEAFF. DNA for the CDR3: TGTGCCAGCAGCTCGAATGGGGCGGGCAACACTGAAGCTTTCTTT.

The CDR3 DNA sequence: TGCGCCAGCAGCCCTGGGACACCTGTTTGGGGCCTCTACGAGCAGTACTTC. It encodes CASSPGTPVWGLYEQYF. V usage is TRBV5-1 and J usage is TRBJ2-7; a weak D match, TRBD1 (6 bases). Germline V gives CDR1 SGHRS, CDR2 YFSETQ. There are 17 residues in the CDR3. Between the trimmed V and J ends, which lost 4 bases and 3 bases, there was a span of 23 bases.

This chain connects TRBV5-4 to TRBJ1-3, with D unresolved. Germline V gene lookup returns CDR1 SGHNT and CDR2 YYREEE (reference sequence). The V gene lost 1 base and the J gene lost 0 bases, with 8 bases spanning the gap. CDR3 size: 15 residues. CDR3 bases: TGTGCCAGCAGCTTGTGGTATGACTCTGGAAACACCATATATTTT. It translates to CASSLWYDSGNTIYF. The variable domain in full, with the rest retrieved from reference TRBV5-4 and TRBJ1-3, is ETGVTQSPTHLIKTRGQQVTLRCSSQSGHNTVSWYQQALGQGPQFIFQYYREEENGRGNFPPRFSGLQFPNYSSELNVNALELDDSALYLCASSLWYDSGNTIYFGEGSWLTVV.

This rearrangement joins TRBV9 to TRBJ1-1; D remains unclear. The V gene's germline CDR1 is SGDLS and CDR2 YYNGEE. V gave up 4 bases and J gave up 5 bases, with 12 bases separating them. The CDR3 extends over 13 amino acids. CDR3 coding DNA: TGTGCCAGCAGCCCCTCAGATAGGACTGAAGCTTTCTTT. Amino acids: CASSPSDRTEAFF.

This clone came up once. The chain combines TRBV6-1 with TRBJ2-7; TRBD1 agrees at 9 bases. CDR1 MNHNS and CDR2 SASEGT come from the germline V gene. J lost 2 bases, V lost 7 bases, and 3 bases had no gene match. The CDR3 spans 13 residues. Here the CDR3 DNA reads TGTGCCAGCAACCGGGACAGGGCCTACGAGCAGTACTTC. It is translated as CASNRDRAYEQYF.

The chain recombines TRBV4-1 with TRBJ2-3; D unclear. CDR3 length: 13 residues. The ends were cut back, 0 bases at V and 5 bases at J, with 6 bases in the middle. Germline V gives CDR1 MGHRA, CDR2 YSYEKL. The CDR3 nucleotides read TGCGCCAGCAGCCAAGATCGAGGAGATACGCAGTATTTT. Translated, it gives CASSQDRGDTQYF.

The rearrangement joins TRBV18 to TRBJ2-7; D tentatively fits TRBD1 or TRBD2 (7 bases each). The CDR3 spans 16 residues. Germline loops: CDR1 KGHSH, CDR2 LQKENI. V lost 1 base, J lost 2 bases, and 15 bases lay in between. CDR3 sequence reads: CASSPRGGQLAYEQYF. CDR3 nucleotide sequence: TGTGCCAGCTCACCACGGGGGGGACAGCTCGCCTACGAGCAGTACTTC.

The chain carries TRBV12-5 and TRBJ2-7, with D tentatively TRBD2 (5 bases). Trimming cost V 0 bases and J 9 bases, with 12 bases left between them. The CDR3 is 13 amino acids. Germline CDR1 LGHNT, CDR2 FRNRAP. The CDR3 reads CASGLVGRIGQYF. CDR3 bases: TGTGCTAGTGGTTTGGTAGGGAGAATCGGGCAGTACTTC.

The CDR3 DNA sequence: TGTGCCAGCAGCCTTACCCAGGGGGCTAGTACTGAAGCTTTCTTT. Amino acid sequence: CASSLTQGASTEAFF. The chain couples TRBV14 to TRBJ1-1; 8 bases map to TRBD1. Germline V CDR1 and CDR2: SGHDN, FVKESK. The CDR3 runs to 15 residues. With 4 bases clipped from V and 5 bases from J, the junction kept 9 bases outside the gene matches.

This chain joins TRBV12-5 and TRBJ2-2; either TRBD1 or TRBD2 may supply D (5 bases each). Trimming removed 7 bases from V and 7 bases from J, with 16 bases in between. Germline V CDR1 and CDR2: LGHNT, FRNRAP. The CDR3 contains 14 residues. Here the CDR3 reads CASAPSGAGGELFF. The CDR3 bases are TGTGCTAGTGCCCCCAGTGGGGCGGGCGGGGAGCTGTTTTTT.

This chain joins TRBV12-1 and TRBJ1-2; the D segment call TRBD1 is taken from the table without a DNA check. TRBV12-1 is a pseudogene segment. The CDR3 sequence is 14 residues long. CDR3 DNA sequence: TGTGCCAGCAGCTTCCACAGGGCTCGCTATGGCTACACCTTC. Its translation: CASSFHRARYGYTF.

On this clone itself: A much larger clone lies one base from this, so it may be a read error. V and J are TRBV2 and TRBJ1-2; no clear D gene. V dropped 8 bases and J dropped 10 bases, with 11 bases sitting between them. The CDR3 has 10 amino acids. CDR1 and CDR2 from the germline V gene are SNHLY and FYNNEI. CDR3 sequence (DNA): TGTGCCAGCCCAACAGAAACCTACACCTTC. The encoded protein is CASPTETYTF.

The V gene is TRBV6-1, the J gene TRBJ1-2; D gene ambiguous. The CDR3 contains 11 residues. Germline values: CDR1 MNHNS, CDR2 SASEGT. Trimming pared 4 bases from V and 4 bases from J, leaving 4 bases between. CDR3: CASSAFYGYTF. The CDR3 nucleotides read TGTGCCAGCAGTGCTTTCTATGGCTACACCTTC.

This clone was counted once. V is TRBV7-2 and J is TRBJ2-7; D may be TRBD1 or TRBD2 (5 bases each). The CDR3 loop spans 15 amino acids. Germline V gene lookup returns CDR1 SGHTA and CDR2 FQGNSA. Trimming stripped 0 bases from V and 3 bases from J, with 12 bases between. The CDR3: CASSLADGARYEQYF. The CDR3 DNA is TGTGCCAGCAGCTTAGCCGACGGGGCGCGCTACGAGCAGTACTTC.

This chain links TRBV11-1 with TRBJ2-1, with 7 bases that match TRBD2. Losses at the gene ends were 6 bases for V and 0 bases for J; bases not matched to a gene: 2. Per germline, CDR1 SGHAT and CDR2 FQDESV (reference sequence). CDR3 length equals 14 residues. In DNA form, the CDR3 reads TGTGCCAGCAGGGGCGGGAGCTCCTACAATGAGCAGTTCTTC. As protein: CASRGGSSYNEQFF.

CDR3 sequence reads: CASTASGFNEQYF. The CDR3 nucleotides are TGTGCCAGTACCGCTAGCGGTTTTAACGAGCAGTACTTC. J is TRBJ2-7 and V is TRBV19; TRBD2 aligns across 7 bases. The germline V gene has CDR1 LNHDA and CDR2 SQIVND (reference sequence). Losses at the gene ends were 7 bases for V and 5 bases for J; bases not matched to a gene: 8. The CDR3 loop spans 13 amino acids. Full variable domain (rest looked up from reference TRBV19 and TRBJ2-7): DGGITQSPKYLFRKEGQNVTLSCEQNLNHDAMYWYRQDPGQGLRLIYYSQIVNDFQKGDIAEGYSVSREKKESFPLTVTSAQKNPTAFYLCASTASGFNEQYFGPGTRLTVT.

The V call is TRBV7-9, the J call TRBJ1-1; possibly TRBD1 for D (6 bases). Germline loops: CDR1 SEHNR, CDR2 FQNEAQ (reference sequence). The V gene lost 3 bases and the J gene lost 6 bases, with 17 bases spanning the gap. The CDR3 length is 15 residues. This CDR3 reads CASSFLSGASAEAFF. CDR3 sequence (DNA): TGTGCCAGCAGCTTTCTTTCAGGGGCGTCGGCTGAAGCTTTCTTT.

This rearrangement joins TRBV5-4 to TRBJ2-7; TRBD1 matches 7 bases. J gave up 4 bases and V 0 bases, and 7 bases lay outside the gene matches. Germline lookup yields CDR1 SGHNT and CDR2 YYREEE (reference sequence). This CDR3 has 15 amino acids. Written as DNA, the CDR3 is TGTGCCAGCAGCTTGGGGGGACAGTCTCTGTACGAGCAGTACTTC. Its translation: CASSLGGQSLYEQYF.

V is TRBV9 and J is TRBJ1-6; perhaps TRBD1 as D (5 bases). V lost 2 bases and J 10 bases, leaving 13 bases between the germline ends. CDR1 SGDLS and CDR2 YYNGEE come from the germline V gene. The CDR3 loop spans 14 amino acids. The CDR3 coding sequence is TGTGCCAGCAGCGTTGACAGCGCTGACTCACCCCTCCACTTT. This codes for CASSVDSADSPLHF.

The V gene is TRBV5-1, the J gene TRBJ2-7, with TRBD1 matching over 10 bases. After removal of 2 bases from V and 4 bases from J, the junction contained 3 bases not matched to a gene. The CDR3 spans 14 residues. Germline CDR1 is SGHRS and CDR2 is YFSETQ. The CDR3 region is CASSFGTGEYEQYF. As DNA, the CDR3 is TGCGCCAGCAGCTTCGGGACAGGGGAGTACGAGCAGTACTTC.

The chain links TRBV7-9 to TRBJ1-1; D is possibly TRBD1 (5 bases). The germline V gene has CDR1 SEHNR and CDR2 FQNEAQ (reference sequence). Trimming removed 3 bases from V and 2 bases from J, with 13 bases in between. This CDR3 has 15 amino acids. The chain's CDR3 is CASSFGGRTNTEAFF. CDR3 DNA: TGTGCCAGCAGCTTTGGGGGACGGACCAACACTGAAGCTTTCTTT.

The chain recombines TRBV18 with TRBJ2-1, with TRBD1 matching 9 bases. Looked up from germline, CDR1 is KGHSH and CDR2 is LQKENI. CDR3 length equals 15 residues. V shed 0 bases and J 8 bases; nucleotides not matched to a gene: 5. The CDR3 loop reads CASSPPRDRVYEQFF. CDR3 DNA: TGTGCCAGCTCACCACCTCGGGACAGGGTCTATGAGCAGTTCTTC.

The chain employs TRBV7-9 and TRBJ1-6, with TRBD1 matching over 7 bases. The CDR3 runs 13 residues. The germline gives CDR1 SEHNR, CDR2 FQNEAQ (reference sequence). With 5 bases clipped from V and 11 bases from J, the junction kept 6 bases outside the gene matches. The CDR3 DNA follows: TGTGCCAGCAGCCAACTCGGGACAGCACCCCTCCACTTT. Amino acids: CASSQLGTAPLHF.

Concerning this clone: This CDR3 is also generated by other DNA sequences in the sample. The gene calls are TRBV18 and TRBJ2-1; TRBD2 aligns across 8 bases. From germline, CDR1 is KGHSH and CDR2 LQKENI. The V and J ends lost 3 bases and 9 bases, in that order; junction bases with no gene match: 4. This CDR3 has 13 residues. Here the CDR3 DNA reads TGTGCCAGCTCACCCCGGGAGGGAGGTGAGCAGTTCTTC. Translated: CASSPREGGEQFF.

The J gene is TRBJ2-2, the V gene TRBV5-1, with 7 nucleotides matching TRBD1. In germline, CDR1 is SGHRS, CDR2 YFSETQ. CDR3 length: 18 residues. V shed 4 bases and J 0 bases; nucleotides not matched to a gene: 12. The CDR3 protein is CASSPVDRRSSNTGELFF. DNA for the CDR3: TGCGCCAGCAGCCCGGTGGACAGGCGCTCTTCGAACACCGGGGAGCTGTTTTTT.

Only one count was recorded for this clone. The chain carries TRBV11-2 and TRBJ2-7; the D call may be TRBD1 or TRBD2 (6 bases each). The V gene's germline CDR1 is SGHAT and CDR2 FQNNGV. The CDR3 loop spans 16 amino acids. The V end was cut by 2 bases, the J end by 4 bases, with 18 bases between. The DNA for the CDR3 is TGTGCCAGCAGCTTACACCGGGTAGGGGGGATATACGAGCAGTACTTC. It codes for CASSLHRVGGIYEQYF. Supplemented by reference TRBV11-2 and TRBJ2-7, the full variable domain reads EAGVAQSPRYKIIEKRQSVAFWCNPISGHATLYWYQQILGQGPKLLIQFQNNGVVDDSQLPKDRFSAERLKGVDSTLKIQPAKLEDSAVYLCASSLHRVGGIYEQYFGPGTRLTVT.

This CDR3 reads CASSYNPDRLNSPLHF. In nucleotides, the CDR3 is TGTGCCAGCAGTTACAACCCGGACAGGCTAAATTCACCCCTCCACTTT. This rearrangement joins TRBV6-6 to TRBJ1-6, with 7 bases that match TRBD1. Trimming removed 2 bases from V and 7 bases from J; junction bases left unmatched: 8. CDR3 length: 16 amino acids. Germline CDR1 is MNHNY and CDR2 is SVGAGI (reference sequence).

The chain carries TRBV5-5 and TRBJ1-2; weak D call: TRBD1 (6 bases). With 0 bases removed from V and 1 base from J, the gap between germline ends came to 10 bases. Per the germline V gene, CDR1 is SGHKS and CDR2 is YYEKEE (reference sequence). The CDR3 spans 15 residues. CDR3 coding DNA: TGTGCCAGCAGCTTGGGACAGGTCTATAACTATGGCTACACCTTC. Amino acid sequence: CASSLGQVYNYGYTF. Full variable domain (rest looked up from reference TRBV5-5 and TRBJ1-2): DAGVTQSPTHLIKTRGQQVTLRCSPISGHKSVSWYQQVLGQGPQFIFQYYEKEERGRGNFPDRFSARQFPNYSSELNVNALLLGDSALYLCASSLGQVYNYGYTFGSGTRLTVV.

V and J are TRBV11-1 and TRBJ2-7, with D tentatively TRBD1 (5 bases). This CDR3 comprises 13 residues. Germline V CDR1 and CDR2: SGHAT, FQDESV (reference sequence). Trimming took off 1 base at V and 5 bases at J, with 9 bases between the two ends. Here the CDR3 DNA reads TGTGCCAGCAGCTTAGATAGGGGCGACGAGCAGTACTTC. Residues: CASSLDRGDEQYF.